The clone carrying this T cell receptor (beta chain) was seen at least ten times. These data originate in a study of human T cells and chemical hapten exposure. Unique molecular identifiers were attached to individual cDNA molecules within the library. A single record per CDR3 protein comes from TCRdb applying MiXCR to the RACE reads. Of around 75,000 distinct CDR3 sequences in the sample, 10% are singletons; the top ten hold around 7%. Time point indicated: patch test 2, 6 weeks after DPC sensitization. The sample's treatment: therapeutic diphenylcyclopropenone sensitization with weekly scalp DPC. Material: whole blood, obtained in connection with sensitization to the hapten diphenylcyclopropenone (DPC). The TCR originated in a woman between 50 and 59 years old with alopecia areata. Some clones in this sample may be carry-over from other donors' samples.

CDR3 sequence (DNA): TGTGCCACCAGCAGAGGGACTAGCGGAGCCAAAAACATTCAGTACTTC. This sequence encodes CATSRGTSGAKNIQYF. V gene TRBV15 combines with J gene TRBJ2-4; 10 bases map to TRBD2. CDR1 is LNHNV and CDR2 is YYDKDF in the germline V gene (reference sequence). The CDR3 totals 16 residues. The trim removed 1 base at V and 0 bases at J, leaving 0 bases unmatched.